Sequencing of this T cell receptor (beta chain) was carried out in a study of cytomegalovirus exposure and HLA in healthy donors (dated by TCRdb to between 2016 and 2019). For the study in its entirety: An earlier analysis of 587 of the donors reported 250 to 300 Gb of sequence data and roughly 110 million unique TCR beta sequences from 150 million to 200 million T cells. An early release that covered fewer than 750 HLA-typed donors contained 250 to 350 gigabases of sequencing data and 65 million to 100 million unique TCR sequences. The genetic ancestry cluster associated with self-reported Caucasian donors included roughly 84% of the approximately 430 genotyped donors. The study was designed to test whether signatures of past pathogen exposure could be identified by cataloging public T cell receptors. The study profiled the T cell repertoires of under 850 subjects by immunosequencing and related them to cytomegalovirus serostatus. Besides the first cohort of more than 650 subjects, a separate validation cohort made up of some 110 different subjects was used. To predict cytomegalovirus infection status, the study brought together high-throughput TCR immunosequencing, statistical association of individual TCRs with disease status, and machine learning. To study patterns of TCR occurrence, a later analysis re-analyzed previously published TCR beta repertoires from around 660 donors and added high-resolution HLA genotyping. Rather than using new phenotypic data, the later analysis identified candidate immune exposures from TCR beta sequences and from how often those sequences occurred across donors. To decide whether each TCR beta V gene segment behaved as functional or pseudogenic, an earlier analysis of fewer than 750 of the donors relied on high-throughput TCR beta sequencing. Donor age, sex, ethnicity and CMV serostatus were collected together with the repertoire data. In a later genetic analysis, genome-wide SNP genotypes for about three fifths of the roughly 670 donors were used, and that subset was treated as a discovery cohort. All discovery cohort repertoires had been generated on a single sequencing platform. Class I and class II HLA loci were covered by the typing at four-digit resolution. The number of donors typed differed by locus, with about 629-630 for A, B, C, DRB1 and DQB1, around 500 for DQA1, about 610 for DPA1, and over 400 for DPB1. Roughly 5 DR-DQ haplotypes were handled as single units for association and clustering, since linkage in the cohort was strong. On average, around 200,000 unique TCR beta nucleotide sequences were sequenced per donor among fewer than 500 genotyped donors of the cohort, with roughly 20% of those sequences being non-productive. Broader findings and caveats from the paper: According to a later analysis, most CMV-associated TCR beta chains appeared to be HLA-restricted, and the HLA associations seemed to be driven largely by CMV exposure. Because HLA typing was unavailable for some donors at each locus, only the typed subset was used in association tests. Because counts were too low, roughly 18 rarely observed V segments, including chromosome 9 orphons, were left out of the earlier analysis of 587 of the donors. In an earlier analysis of over 550 of the donors, most TCR beta V segments were observed in productive rearrangements about 87% or about 30% of the time, broadly matching IMGT annotations. Compared with the roughly 700-donor mean, donors in an Asian-associated ancestry cluster had fewer N-insertions in productive TCRs, according to a later genetic analysis. The cohort was sequenced for TCR beta chains only, and without alpha or paired-chain data the features that could be detected were limited. Immune exposure information for the cohort was limited to CMV serostatus. The authors suggested that the approach could potentially be generalized to other disease states and immunological phenotypes. The sequencing pipeline was judged likely to have produced a cluster of highly shared sequence variants as a technical artifact. In a later analysis, TCR association rates were found to vary across HLA loci, with the most associated TCRs seen for DRB1 alleles and the fewest for HLA-C alleles. A later analysis reported that several top co-occurrence clusters appeared linked to parvovirus B19, influenza, CMV and Epstein-Barr virus. A further reported finding was that TCR beta sequences accurately predicted the HLA-A and HLA-B alleles for most subjects in the first cohort. Correlated functional status among segregating V segments might reflect linkage disequilibrium, but an unknown experimental factor could not be ruled out. Some IMGT-functional V segments, including TRBV6-2 and TRBV6-3, could not be distinguished by the 87-base-pair reads and were therefore excluded. Across donors, most TCR sequences were observed very rarely, whereas some public TCRs were present in many individuals. A total of about 150 TCR beta chains were listed by the study as associated with cytomegalovirus. Assigning TCR associations to individual alleles was difficult when HLA alleles, especially DR and DQ, strongly co-occurred. A later genetic analysis associated a missense DCLRE1C variant with V-gene and J-gene trimming of TCR beta chains, and an independent cohort replicated the association. In a later analysis, some 18,000 TCR beta sequences were associated with specific HLA alleles at a false discovery rate of 0.05. Cytomegalovirus status was reported to be diagnosed by the classifier with high specificity and sensitivity in both the original and validation cohorts. In vitro tests confirmed that a few of the cytomegalovirus-associated TCR beta chains recognize cytomegalovirus antigens. In a later analysis, HLA-associated TCR beta chains showed more clonal expansion and lower generation probabilities than non-associated chains that were equally common. The presence/absence analyses assumed that sequencing depth was roughly uniform across donors, and that assumption may not be true.

Per the germline V gene, MNHNS is the CDR1 and SASEGT is the CDR2. The CDR3 contains 17 residues, cysteine and phenylalanine counted. Only CDR3 DNA is held: 51 bases, read in frame from base 1. Trimmed from V: 0 bases; trimmed from J: 6 bases; junction bases lacking a gene match: 12. The cohort consisted of 666 healthy bone marrow donors. At the time of sampling, all cohort members were nominally healthy, though unrecorded immune exposures were likely present. The donor was CMV seropositive and was included in the group of some 290 seropositive cohort members. Every donor gave a peripheral blood sample, and the peripheral blood mononuclear cells from that sample were used for TCR beta sequencing. The Qiagen DNeasy Blood Extraction Kit was used to extract genomic DNA from the blood cell samples. The protocol used for the library was the immunoSEQ multiplex PCR assay. For the multiplex PCR, a mixture combining 60 forward primers for TCR Vbeta segments and 13 reverse primers for TCR Jbeta segments was used. The CDR3 region of rearranged TCR beta genes was amplified from genomic DNA with a multiplex PCR assay. Amplified TCR beta libraries were sequenced as 87-base-pair reads on the Illumina HiSeq System. The original pipeline was this. A later analysis tallied tens of millions of unique TCR beta chains across the 610 or so repertoires, and about 10 million of those chains were shared by two or more donors. To remove PCR and sequencing errors, raw reads were error-corrected and collapsed into unique sequences using a nearest-neighbor algorithm that merged closely related sequences. To assign V, D and J gene segments, CDR3 sequences were aligned to IMGT reference sequences. For a sequence to be retained, at least a six-nucleotide match to both a V gene segment and a J gene segment was required. A rearrangement was called productive if the CDR3 had no stop codons and remained in frame with V and J, and every other rearrangement was called non-productive. CDR3 was defined by IMGT convention, running from the second conserved V-encoded cysteine to the conserved J-encoded phenylalanine. The earlier analysis of about 640 of the donors excluded any sequence lacking an unambiguous match to a single V gene segment. In an earlier analysis of 587 of the donors, V segments were called functional above 56.7% productive rearrangements and were called segregating when the between-donor standard deviation exceeded 5%. A statistical classification framework was built for diagnosing cytomegalovirus status from the catalog of TCR beta chain sequences. V and J gene assignment, in a later analysis, came from comparing TCR nucleotide sequences with IMGT/GENE-DB human TR gene sequences. The TCRdist pipeline was used in a later analysis to assign CDR3 sequences and most-parsimonious VDJ recombination scenarios. A later analysis defined each TCR beta chain by its CDR3 amino acid sequence plus V-gene family, and excluded reads lacking a unique V-gene family. A later analysis removed 592 highly shared, low-generation-probability nucleotide sequences to deal with suspected cross-contamination and a sequencing artifact. For each public chain, a later analysis derived a clonal expansion index from normalized ranks of inferred template counts within each repertoire. A later analysis computed generation probabilities with a VDJ recombination model fitted to out-of-frame rearrangements, and checked the results against IGoR. Hypergeometric tests were used in a later analysis to score TCR-TCR, TCR-HLA and TCR-CMV co-occurrence, with a repertoire-size bias correction applied to the TCR pairs. To estimate false discovery rates, a later analysis permuted the HLA or CMV assignments 20 times. In a later analysis, co-occurring TCRs were grouped using DBSCAN, with TCRdist sequence similarity added in when clustering inside HLA-allele-positive subsets. Co-occurrence clustering excluded repertoires with fewer than 30,000 or more than 120,000 public chains, plus five with anomalous nucleotide sharing. Entries here come from immuneACCESS through TCRdb and include only in-frame sequences with V and J called. Some clones fail to appear in such tables; in the studies checked, an unresolved V gene covers under half of the shortfall, and the cause of the remainder is unknown. For V, J and clone size, that table is used; D and trimming come from the DNA. This sample comprises 120,000 or so clones, approximately 80% of them detected only once. The top ten clones comprise under 7% of the sample.

On this clone itself: The antigen it binds to is not known. No much larger clone exists at a distance of one base, and base qualities are not known.

The origin of this receptor is a young man in good health and CMV-seropositive. The receptor chain draws on TRBV6-1 and TRBJ1-2, and TRBD1 matches 8 of the central bases. The material sequenced was PBMCs. In nucleotide form, the sequence is TGTGCCAGCAGTGAAGCGCTAAGGACAGGGCTTTGGGATGGCTACACCTTC. This is translated as CASSEALRTGLWDGYTF.